A selection of T cell receptor beta chains follows, all from one sample in a study of T cells in Graves' hyperthyroidism and ophthalmopathy. In TCRdb, the multiplex PCR reads were re-called with MiXCR into one record per CDR3 protein. The sample has 200,000 to 250,000 distinct CDR3 sequences, 16% seen once. Sequenced material: blood. The origin of the receptors is a woman aged 18-29 years with Graves' ophthalmopathy. CDR3s include the opening cysteine and the closing phenylalanine or tryptophan. D genes are given only for firm matches. Only part of the rows carry a size: once, few, many, or a class if the clone is expanded.

abundance: many
len: 10
d_gene: NA
j_gene: TRBJ2-7
v_gene: TRBV20-1
CDR3aa: CSARNHEQYF
CDR3nt: TGCAGTGCTAGGAACCACGAGCAGTACTTC

abundance: many
len: 14
d_gene: NA
j_gene: TRBJ1-1
v_gene: TRBV5-1
CDR3aa: CASSLDEGVTEAFF
CDR3nt: TGCGCCAGCAGCTTGGACGAGGGGGTCACTGAAGCTTTCTTT

abundance: many
len: 15
d_gene: NA
j_gene: TRBJ1-6
v_gene: TRBV20-1
CDR3aa: CSARAGSSYNSPLHF
CDR3nt: TGCAGTGCTCGGGCGGGGAGCTCCTATAATTCACCCCTCCACTTT

abundance: many
len: 13
d_gene: NA
j_gene: TRBJ2-5
v_gene: TRBV28
CDR3aa: CASTRERQETQYF
CDR3nt: TGTGCCAGCACCCGAGAGAGGCAAGAGACCCAGTACTTC

abundance: many
len: 16
d_gene: NA
j_gene: TRBJ2-1
v_gene: TRBV7-2
CDR3aa: CASSPAGGTSYNEQFF
CDR3nt: TGTGCCAGCAGCCCCGCAGGAGGGACCTCCTACAATGAGCAGTTCTTC

abundance: few
len: 16
d_gene: TRBD2
j_gene: TRBJ2-3
v_gene: TRBV29-1
CDR3aa: CSVSYPGTSGMYTQYF
CDR3nt: TGCAGCGTCTCCTACCCCGGGACTAGCGGGATGTATACGCAGTATTTT

abundance: many
len: 12
d_gene: NA
j_gene: TRBJ2-5
v_gene: TRBV6-1
CDR3aa: CASSGWQETQYF
CDR3nt: TGTGCCAGCAGTGGGTGGCAAGAGACCCAGTACTTC

abundance: many
len: 14
d_gene: TRBD1
j_gene: TRBJ2-7
v_gene: TRBV5-5
CDR3aa: CASSLLQGQYEQYF
CDR3nt: TGTGCCAGCAGCTTGTTGCAGGGACAGTACGAGCAGTACTTC

abundance: many
len: 14
d_gene: TRBD1
j_gene: TRBJ2-5
v_gene: TRBV19
CDR3aa: CASSVRDSQETQYF
CDR3nt: TGTGCCAGTAGTGTCCGGGACAGTCAAGAGACCCAGTACTTC

abundance: NA
len: 17
d_gene: TRBD2
j_gene: TRBJ2-3
v_gene: TRBV24-1
CDR3aa: CATNTGTSGGSTDTQYF
CDR3nt: TGTGCCACCAATACCGGGACTAGCGGGGGGTCCACAGATACGCAGTATTTT

abundance: NA
len: 15
d_gene: NA
j_gene: TRBJ1-6
v_gene: TRBV6-1
CDR3aa: CASSDTGLLNPPLHF
CDR3nt: TGTGCCAGCAGTGATACAGGGCTCTTGAATCCACCCCTCCACTTT

abundance: NA
len: 14
d_gene: NA
j_gene: TRBJ2-2
v_gene: TRBV5-1
CDR3aa: CASSPKQSSGELFF
CDR3nt: TGCGCCAGCAGCCCGAAACAGTCCAGCGGGGAGCTGTTTTTT

abundance: once
len: 13
d_gene: NA
j_gene: TRBJ1-4
v_gene: TRBV3-1
CDR3aa: CASSQGAREKLFF
CDR3nt: TGTGCCAGCAGCCAAGGGGCCAGGGAAAAACTGTTTTTT

abundance: many
len: 14
d_gene: TRBD1
j_gene: TRBJ2-7
v_gene: TRBV6-1
CDR3aa: CASTHRQGEYEQYF
CDR3nt: TGTGCCAGCACCCATAGACAGGGAGAATACGAGCAGTACTTC

abundance: many
len: 14
d_gene: NA
j_gene: TRBJ2-5
v_gene: TRBV28
CDR3aa: CASRSPGGTETQYF
CDR3nt: TGTGCCAGCAGGTCTCCTGGGGGTACGGAGACCCAGTACTTC